A single sample is the source of the 19 T cell receptor beta chains below, sequenced in a study of regulatory T cells in long-lasting Graves disease. HTBI primers from iRepertoire and Arm-PCR of CDR3 regions yielded the TCR beta libraries. From the multiplex PCR reads, TCRdb called clonotypes with MiXCR, one entry per CDR3 protein. The sample includes approximately 350,000 distinct CDR3 sequences, roughly 20% seen only once; the top ten take less than 30%. This sample's time point: persistent/refractory GD, antithyroid drugs over 5 years with positive TRAb. RNA isolated from PBMCs was used to make the TCR library. Here the sequenced sample was peripheral blood mononuclear cells (PBMCs), taken when the disease was refractory, from a patient treated with antithyroid drugs. These receptors were taken from a woman in her 40s with Graves disease.

There are a few counts of this clonotype. The chain combines TRBV28 with TRBJ2-1, with 8 bases that match TRBD1. Germline V gene sequence: CDR1 MDHEN, CDR2 SYDVKM. The CDR3 has 13 amino acids. The ends lost 6 bases at V and 3 bases at J; junction bases unmatched: 1. CDR3 in DNA: TGTGCCAGCAGGGGGACAGGCTACAATGAGCAGTTCTTC. Amino acid sequence: CASRGTGYNEQFF. The full variable domain, with the rest looked up from reference TRBV28 and TRBJ2-1, is DVKVTQSSRYLVKRTGEKVFLECVQDMDHENMFWYRQDPGLGLRLIYFSYDVKMKEKGDIPEGYSVSREKKERFSLILESASTNQTSMYLCASRGTGYNEQFFGPGTRLTVL.

This clonotype was seen repeatedly, ten times or more. V and J are TRBV12-3 or TRBV12-4 and TRBJ2-5; D remains unclear. V lost 5 bases, J lost 1 base, and 8 bases lay in between. There are 13 residues in the CDR3. In DNA form, the CDR3 reads TGTGCCAGCAGTATCGATGCCCAAGAGACCCAGTACTTC. Protein: CASSIDAQETQYF.

The rearrangement joins TRBV5-1 to TRBJ2-7; no definite D call. The CDR3 is made up of 14 amino acids. The V gene's germline CDR1 is SGHRS and CDR2 YFSETQ. Trimming removed 2 bases from V and 6 bases from J, with 15 bases in between. Here the CDR3 reads CASSFSIPNGEQYF. CDR3 DNA sequence: TGCGCCAGCAGCTTTTCCATCCCGAACGGCGAGCAGTACTTC.

Points on this clonotype: A much more abundant neighbour one base away suggests this may be a read error. The chain recombines TRBV28 with TRBJ1-1, with D uncertain. CDR1 is MDHEN and CDR2 is SYDVKM in the germline V gene. V lost 6 bases and J lost 4, with 15 bases in between. The CDR3 is 14 amino acids. The CDR3 protein is CASSSRSLSTEAFF. CDR3 sequence (DNA): TGTGCCAGCAGCTCCCGGAGCCTGTCCACTGAAGCTTTCTTT.

A remark on this clonotype: A much larger clone lies a single base off, so this may be a read error. The chain combines TRBV6-2 or TRBV6-3 with TRBJ2-7; no reliable D call. Looked up from germline, CDR1 is MNHEY and CDR2 is SVGEGT. This CDR3 contains 13 residues. The CDR3 reads CASSYSSFYKQYF. The CDR3 DNA is TGTGCCAGCAGTTACTCGAGCTTCTACAAGCAGTACTTC.

This chain connects TRBV6-2 or TRBV6-3 to TRBJ1-1, with D unclear. Germline CDR1 and CDR2: MNHEY and SVGEGT. The CDR3 is 12 amino acids. V shed 4 bases and J shed 6 bases, with 9 bases lying between them. The CDR3 spells CASSSFVAEAFF. In DNA, the CDR3 is TGTGCCAGCAGTTCTTTTGTGGCTGAAGCTTTCTTT.

J is TRBJ2-2 and V is TRBV19, with a tentative D call TRBD2 (7 bases). V shed 5 bases and J shed 5 bases, with 21 bases lying between them. The length of the CDR3 is 17 residues. Germline V CDR1 and CDR2: LNHDA, SQIVND (reference sequence). CDR3 sequence reads: CASSPGAGVPGTGELFF. The CDR3 DNA is TGTGCCAGTAGTCCGGGGGCGGGAGTCCCGGGGACCGGGGAGCTGTTTTTT.

The table lists this clonotype with a count of one. CDR3 bases: TGCAGCGTTGACGGACTCGGCTGGTATAACCACAATGAGCAGTTCTTC. Its protein is CSVDGLGWYNHNEQFF. This chain connects TRBV29-1 to TRBJ2-1, with TRBD2 as a possible D gene (5 bases). The CDR3 spans 16 residues. The V end was cut by 3 bases, the J end by 5 bases, with 20 bases between. Germline V gene data show CDR1 as SQVTM and CDR2 as ANQGSEA.

In its sample, this clonotype was seen many times. The rearrangement uses TRBV6-1 and TRBJ1-1, with a weak D call TRBD1 (5 bases). V was pared by 6 bases and J by 6 bases, with 17 bases between. The CDR3 loop spans 14 amino acids. In germline, CDR1 is MNHNS, CDR2 SASEGT. Here the CDR3 DNA reads TGTGCCAGCAGCACTGGGGCCCGTAGCGCTGAAGCTTTCTTT. Translating it yields CASSTGARSAEAFF.

In this sample, this clonotype turned up many times. The rearrangement links TRBV28 to TRBJ2-2; no firm D call. Trimming left V 4 bases short and J 6 bases short, with 9 bases between. Germline CDR1 MDHEN, CDR2 SYDVKM. This CDR3 comprises 13 residues. The CDR3 loop reads CASSSLDAGELFF. CDR3 bases: TGTGCCAGCAGTTCCCTAGACGCCGGGGAGCTGTTTTTT.

This clonotype was observed many times. The chain couples TRBV20-1 to TRBJ2-7; perhaps TRBD2 as D (5 bases). V gave up 2 bases and J gave up 5 bases, with 7 bases separating them. The germline V gene encodes CDR1 DFQATT and CDR2 SNEGSKA (reference sequence). The CDR3 loop spans 11 amino acids. The CDR3 is CSARPGNEQYF. CDR3 in DNA: TGCAGTGCTAGACCCGGGAACGAGCAGTACTTC.

The chain is built from TRBV28 and TRBJ1-5; 7 bases align to TRBD1. The junction had 14 bases not matched to a gene; V was cut back by 7 bases and J by 8 bases. The CDR3 has 15 amino acids. Germline V gene sequence: CDR1 MDHEN, CDR2 SYDVKM. CDR3 loop: CASTIDRARLKPQHF. CDR3 nucleotide sequence: TGTGCCAGCACCATCGACAGGGCCCGTTTAAAGCCCCAGCATTTT.

In this sample, this clonotype turned up many times. The chain has TRBV10-3 and TRBJ1-2; D is possibly TRBD1 (6 bases). Germline CDR1 and CDR2: ENHRY and SYGVKD. This CDR3 contains 15 residues. Trimming cost V 8 bases and J 0 bases, with 16 bases left between them. The CDR3 DNA reads TGTGCCATCTGGTATGAGACAGGACCTAACTATGGCTACACCTTC. It codes for CAIWYETGPNYGYTF.

The gene calls are TRBV10-3 and TRBJ2-7; 10 positions match TRBD2. CDR1 is ENHRY, CDR2 SYGVKD, per germline. Trimming at V came to 2 bases and at J to 3 bases, leaving 4 bases not matched to a gene. The CDR3 is 15 amino acids. CDR3 sequence: CAISETSGAIYEQYF. The DNA for the CDR3 is TGTGCCATCAGTGAGACTAGCGGGGCGATCTACGAGCAGTACTTC.

At least ten counts were recorded for this clonotype. V usage is TRBV28 and J usage is TRBJ1-5; D uncertain. The CDR3 runs 13 residues. Trimming left V 7 bases short and J 4 bases short, with 11 bases between. Germline assignment: CDR1 MDHEN and CDR2 SYDVKM. The CDR3 is CASTKDGNQPQHF. CDR3 coding DNA: TGTGCCAGCACCAAGGACGGGAATCAGCCCCAGCATTTT.

In this sample, this clonotype turned up a few times. This chain connects TRBV7-9 to TRBJ1-1; D is ambiguous. The length of the CDR3 is 15 residues. CDR1 is SEHNR and CDR2 is FQNEAQ in the germline V gene (reference sequence). V was cut by 2 bases and J by 3 bases, with 13 bases left in between. The CDR3 sequence: CASSLMGQAYTEAFF. In nucleotides, the CDR3 is TGTGCCAGCAGCTTAATGGGTCAGGCCTACACTGAAGCTTTCTTT.

This clonotype was seen a handful of times. The CDR3 loop is CASSLGSHQFF. The DNA of the CDR3 is TGTGCCAGCAGTTTAGGCTCCCACCAGTTCTTC. V and J are TRBV12-3 or TRBV12-4 and TRBJ2-1; no definite D call. The CDR3 loop spans 11 amino acids. V dropped 1 base and J dropped 13 bases, with 8 bases sitting between them.

A remark on this clonotype: Germline is not matched at one junction end, which may reflect a read error. CDR3 sequence (DNA): TGTACCAGCAGTTCGGGACAGGCGGTATTCGAGCAGTACTTC. It specifies CTSSSGQAVFEQYF. The chain links TRBV28 to TRBJ2-7; 8 bases line up with TRBD1. This CDR3 is 14 amino acids long. The germline CDR1 and CDR2 sequences are MDHEN and SYDVKM.

J is TRBJ2-7 and V is TRBV10-3, with D perhaps TRBD1 or TRBD2 (5 bases each). The CDR3 is 15 residues long. Germline-derived CDR1 and CDR2 are ENHRY and SYGVKD. The V end lost 3 bases, the J end lost 3 bases, and 15 bases lay between the germline ends. CDR3 sequence: CAISDPVRDLYEQYF. In nucleotides, the CDR3 is TGTGCCATCAGTGACCCCGTCCGGGACCTCTACGAGCAGTACTTC.